This T cell receptor beta chain was observed in a study of blood T cells in healthy people across ages. This CDR3 region has 14 residues. Germline values: CDR1 ENHRY, CDR2 SYGVKD. Trimming cost V 3 bases and J 0 bases, with 8 bases left between them. Each donor supplied around 9.6 milliliters of peripheral blood. In each sample, at least 6 million PBMCs were isolated. There are a few counts of this clonotype. Then a second PCR, running about 6 to 11 cycles, was carried out with a sample-barcoded 5' primer and a J-beta primer mix. In TCRdb, the 5' RACE reads were re-called with MiXCR into one record per CDR3 protein. The table lists around 900,000 distinct CDR3 sequences, roughly 51% of them singletons.

This chain joins TRBV10-3 and TRBJ1-2; no firm D call. Sequencing was performed on blood. The receptor's source is a woman aged 60-70 years in good health. CDR3 nucleotides: TGTGCCATCAGTGATCGGGAAGCTAACTATGGCTACACCTTC. It encodes CAISDREANYGYTF.